This record covers a single TCR beta chain. In the original workflow: Estimates of nucleated cell counts were drawn from the amplification of reference gene primers. Profiling relied on immunoSEQ multiplex PCR, and the TCRdb table lists in-frame clones only, not all of them. The V and J calls and clone size were taken over from that table, and D and trimming were inferred from the DNA. The data show fewer than 200,000 clones, with roughly 81% seen just once and 7.7% held by the top ten. This specimen comes from a study of blood T cell repertoires in COVID-19. Study-wide context: Collection of acute and convalescent COVID-19 samples took place in the United States, Italy and Spain. Sample material is recorded as cDNA or gDNA derived from T cells, B-cell-depleted T cells, or PBMCs.

The CDR3 contains 13 residues. V dropped 5 bases and J dropped 8; count of bases not matched to a gene: 8. Germline loops: CDR1 SEHNR, CDR2 FQNEAQ (reference sequence). The chain employs TRBV7-9 and TRBJ1-2, with 7 positions matching TRBD1. The sequence derives from a man in his forties or fifties who had recovered from COVID-19. Sequencing used peripheral blood. The CDR3 sequence is CASSAQGLGGYTF. The CDR3 region has the DNA TGTGCCAGCAGCGCACAGGGGTTGGGGGGCTACACCTTC.